The 4 T cell receptor beta chains below come from one sample, sequenced in a study of blood T cell repertoires in COVID-19. The table came from immunoSEQ multiplex PCR; TCRdb's copy has only in-frame clones and leaves some out. The profile shows some 140,000 clones, around 80% of them singletons. Sequenced material: peripheral blood. The source of these receptors is a man aged 60-69 years with acute or convalescent COVID-19.

The rearrangement links TRBV30 to TRBJ1-2; TRBD1 aligns across 10 bases. This CDR3 contains 14 residues. J gave up 7 bases and V 2 bases, and 7 bases lay outside the gene matches. The V gene's germline CDR1 is GTSNPN and CDR2 SVGIG (reference sequence). CDR3 coding DNA: TGTGCCTGGAGTAACGACAGGGGGCGGATTGGCTACACCTTC. Amino acid sequence: CAWSNDRGRIGYTF. Filled out from reference TRBV30 and TRBJ1-2, the complete variable domain reads SQTIHQWPATLVQPVGSPLSLECTVEGTSNPNLYWYRQAAGRGLQLLFYSVGIGQISSEVPQNLSASRPQDRQFILSSKKLLLSDSGFYLCAWSNDRGRIGYTFGSGTRLTVV.

In DNA, the CDR3 is TGCGCCAGCAGCGTGGACAGGGACAACTATGGCTACACCTTC. Its translation is CASSVDRDNYGYTF. The gene calls are TRBV5-1 and TRBJ1-2; 8 bases line up with TRBD1. CDR3 length: 14 residues. The V segment lost 4 bases and the J segment 2 bases; nucleotides outside the gene matches: 4. From germline, CDR1 is SGHRS and CDR2 YFSETQ.

The chain is built from TRBV28 and TRBJ1-6; a possible D gene is TRBD1 (6 bases). Germline lookup yields CDR1 MDHEN and CDR2 SYDVKM. This CDR3 has 15 amino acids. Between the trimmed V and J ends, which lost 6 bases and 4 bases, there was a span of 13 bases. The DNA for the CDR3 is TGTGCCAGCAGGGGGGGGACATTATATAATTCACCCCTCCACTTT. As protein: CASRGGTLYNSPLHF. The full variable domain, with the rest looked up from reference TRBV28 and TRBJ1-6, is DVKVTQSSRYLVKRTGEKVFLECVQDMDHENMFWYRQDPGLGLRLIYFSYDVKMKEKGDIPEGYSVSREKKERFSLILESASTNQTSMYLCASRGGTLYNSPLHFGNGTRLTVT.

The J gene is TRBJ2-7, the V gene TRBV28, with 8 bases fitting TRBD1. The germline V gene has CDR1 MDHEN and CDR2 SYDVKM. The V segment lost 6 bases and the J segment 4 bases; nucleotides outside the gene matches: 11. The length of the CDR3 is 15 residues. CDR3 bases: TGTGCCAGCAGCCTCCGGGACAGGTTCTTTTACGAGCAGTACTTC. This codes for CASSLRDRFFYEQYF.